The present T cell receptor beta chain was sequenced within a study of blood T cell repertoires in COVID-19 (dated by TCRdb to the early 2020s). About the study as a whole: Samples covering the acute and convalescent phases of COVID-19 were provided by collaborators in the United States, Italy and Spain. The material from the prospective study consisted of cDNA or gDNA derived from T cells, B-cell-depleted T cells, or PBMCs. Deeply sampled blood TCRbeta repertoires from subjects exposed to, actively infected with, or recovered from COVID-19 were included in the dataset. The repertoires were made available in a free public database intended to serve as a resource for research on the immune response to SARS-CoV-2. Samples came from the ongoing ImmuneRACE study (first 160 participants) plus 1,254 subjects from 6 global collaborators. A de-identified subject ID, COVID-19 status, age in years and sex were almost always included in the sample metadata. Where available, HLA class I and class II types were obtained from metadata supplied by the sample provider rather than from assay-based typing.

Overall study outcomes, separate from this receptor: Clinical and demographic metadata were provided uncurated, with the amount varying by source and participant.

Participants in the prospective study were enrolled through a virtual design, were aged about 18 to 90 years, and lived in approximately 24 United States geographic areas. Cohort assignment in the prospective study relied on participant-reported clinical history from a screening survey and a study questionnaire. Each participant in the prospective study had whole blood, serum and a nasopharyngeal or oropharyngeal swab collected by mobile phlebotomists. Additional blood draws and questionnaires over a 2-month period could optionally be provided by prospective study participants. Before DNA extraction, blood samples from the prospective study were shipped at room temperature or frozen. CDR1 is given as SGHKS and CDR2 as YYEKEE, both from the germline V gene (reference sequence). V trim: 4 bases; J trim: 6 bases; unmatched bases: 3. CDR3 length: 13 amino acids, cysteine to phenylalanine. CDR3 DNA is the only sequence kept; it has 39 bases, read in frame from the first base.

The immunoSEQ Assay, a bias-controlled multiplex PCR, was used to amplify TCRbeta CDR3 regions from genomic DNA. The source study handled its data this way. Within the assay, amplification of reference gene primers was used to estimate how many nucleated cells each sample contained. Sequence reads were collapsed and filtered to measure the absolute abundance of every unique TCRbeta CDR3 rearrangement. For each sample, productive Simpson clonality was calculated by taking the square root of Simpson's diversity index across productive rearrangements. TCRdb stores this immuneACCESS table with in-frame sequences only. Part of the clones is absent; in the studies checked, under half of the shortfall reflects unresolved V genes, and no reason is known for the rest. V, J and clone size are those of that table, while D and trimming were read from the DNA. Across this sample there are fewer than 250,000 clones, with 87% seen only once. The ten largest account for roughly 2.6% of the sample.

Note on this clone: Its cognate antigen has yet to be identified. No clone much larger than this one lies a single base away; base qualities are absent.

This receptor chain uses TRBV5-5 and TRBJ2-2, with 7 junctional bases fitting TRBD2. The TCR comes from a woman aged 25 to 45 with acute COVID-19. The sequenced sample consisted of PBMCs or T cells enriched from blood (not recorded which). The nucleotides are TGTGCCAGCAGCGTCACTAGCGCCGGGGAGCTGTTTTTT. Its translation reads: CASSVTSAGELFF.